This TCR beta chain originates from a study of shared clonotypes between healthy human individuals. Study-level findings and limits: Blood alone was sampled, and tissue repertoires likely differ.

CDR3 length: 11 residues. Germline values: CDR1 MDHEN, CDR2 SYDVKM. Profiling relied on immunoSEQ multiplex PCR, and the TCRdb table lists in-frame clones only, not all of them. The table has hundreds of thousands of clones, roughly 79% seen once. Worth noting for this clone: What it binds is not known. A junction boundary mismatches the germline segment, possibly from a read error.

The chain joins TRBV28 to TRBJ1-2; the D gene is possibly TRBD1 (5 bases). Sequencing was performed on PBMCs. The clonotype originates from a middle-aged woman in good health. Some clones in this sample may be carry-over from other donors' samples. In DNA, the CDR3 is TGTGCCAGCGGGCAGACAGCGAAAAACCTCTTC. Its translation is CASGQTAKNLF.